This T cell receptor beta chain is drawn from a study of blood T cells in healthy people across ages. Study background: Capture by template switching was about one barcoded beta molecule per two T cells. Overall study results and limits: Observed TCR beta diversity showed a strong correlation with the percentage of naive T cells as measured by flow cytometry. Per million T cells, TCR beta diversity dropped roughly linearly as age increased.

Remarks on this clonotype: Its antigen remains unidentified.

A J-beta primer mix and a sample-barcoded 5' primer were used in a second PCR of roughly 6 to 11 cycles. Each cDNA molecule carried a tag from a template-switch adaptor that contained 12 random nucleotides. MiXCR was run by TCRdb on the 5' RACE reads, yielding one entry per CDR3 protein. This sample has about 1.6 million distinct CDR3 sequences; 30% to 40% occur once, and the top ten carry around 10%. Germline values: CDR1 SGHTA, CDR2 FQGTGA. The V end was cut by 2 bases, the J end by 1 base, with 10 bases between. The CDR3 loop spans 15 amino acids. The gene calls are TRBV7-3 and TRBJ2-3; a weak D match, TRBD1 (6 bases). The source is a woman aged 25-40 years in good health. Sequencing was carried out using blood. This chain's CDR3 is CASSLRPGGTDTQYF. The CDR3 bases are TGTGCCAGCAGCTTACGGCCAGGGGGCACAGATACGCAGTATTTT.